This T cell receptor (beta chain) is drawn from a study of tumor-infiltrating lymphocytes in glioblastoma multiforme. Remarks on this clonotype: At one end, the junction sequence differs from germline, possibly due to a read error.

Multiple V-beta primers and a C-beta primer amplified TCRB from RNA. MiXCR was run by TCRdb on the multiplex PCR reads, yielding one entry per CDR3 protein. In the table there are approximately 20,000 distinct CDR3 sequences, 65% to 80% of which are singletons. In germline, CDR1 is SGHAT, CDR2 FQDESV (reference sequence). This CDR3 spans 13 amino acids. The J gene is TRBJ1-2, the V gene TRBV11-1; D remains ambiguous. The origin of this receptor is a male donor with glioblastoma. Input material: peripheral blood. The CDR3 region has the DNA TGTGCCATCAGCTTAATGCCAGACTGTGGCTACATCTTC. Its translation is CAISLMPDCGYIF.